Listed here are 31 T cell receptor beta chains from one sample, sequenced in a study of blood T cell repertoires in COVID-19. Measured with immunoSEQ multiplex PCR; TCRdb has only the in-frame clones, and not every one. The sample consists of some 120,000 clones, 88% of them appearing once. The specimen sequenced was peripheral blood. The receptor source for this set is a woman in her forties or fifties with active or convalescent COVID-19.

The chain links TRBV9 to TRBJ2-7; 8 bases line up with TRBD1. This CDR3 has 17 amino acids. V lost 7 bases to trimming and J lost 7 bases; unmatched junction nucleotides: 22. Germline V lookup: CDR1 SGDLS, CDR2 YYNGEE. The CDR3 DNA sequence: TGTGCCAGCCCGACAGGGGTCCCCCTTAGTGACGACGAAGAGCAGTACTTC. It is translated as CASPTGVPLSDDEEQYF.

The chain combines TRBV7-2 with TRBJ2-5, with a tentative D call TRBD2 (5 bases). The CDR3 consists of 16 residues. The ends were cut back, 5 bases at V and 4 bases at J, with 20 bases in the middle. CDR1 is SGHTA, CDR2 FQGNSA, per germline. CDR3 protein: CASSLRPTRSGETQYF. CDR3 bases: TGTGCCAGCAGCCTTCGACCTACTAGATCGGGAGAGACCCAGTACTTC.

V is TRBV29-1 and J is TRBJ2-1; 10 bases map to TRBD2. With V trimmed by 4 bases and J by 7 bases, 7 bases remained unmatched. Germline lookup yields CDR1 SQVTM and CDR2 ANQGSEA. The CDR3 is 14 amino acids. The CDR3 nucleotides read TGCAGCGTTGGCGAGCGGGAGGGTCCGAATGAGCAGTTCTTC. Amino acids: CSVGEREGPNEQFF.

The genes are TRBV28 and TRBJ1-3; D perhaps matches TRBD1 (5 bases). The V and J ends lost 6 bases and 3 bases respectively, with 18 bases between them. Germline-derived CDR1 and CDR2 are MDHEN and SYDVKM. CDR3 size: 16 residues. CDR3 sequence reads: CASSSSPRVDGNTIYF. CDR3 nucleotides: TGTGCCAGCAGCTCTTCCCCCAGGGTAGATGGAAACACCATATATTTT.

The chain employs TRBV4-1 and TRBJ1-6; 10 bases fit TRBD1. There are 17 residues in the CDR3. V gave up 2 bases and J gave up 10 bases; unmatched junction bases: 11. Germline V gene lookup returns CDR1 MGHRA and CDR2 YSYEKL. The CDR3 sequence: CASSQPRDRGKGSPLHF. In DNA form, the CDR3 reads TGCGCCAGCAGCCAACCCCGGGACAGGGGAAAAGGATCACCCCTCCACTTT.

In the case of this clone: The junction departs from the called germline gene at one end, perhaps through a read error. The chain employs TRBV4-1 and TRBJ2-7; D might be TRBD2 (7 bases). The CDR3 is made up of 18 amino acids. Per germline, CDR1 MGHRA and CDR2 YSYEKL. In DNA form, the CDR3 reads TGCGCCAGCATCCAAACTACGAGGGGGGGGTTCCGGTGGGACGAGCAGTACTTC. This sequence encodes CASIQTTRGGFRWDEQYF.

This clone was observed once. The J gene is TRBJ2-7, the V gene TRBV27; 12 nucleotides line up with TRBD2. This CDR3 is built from 16 residues. CDR1 and CDR2 (germline): MNHEY, SMNVEV (reference sequence). The V and J ends lost 8 bases and 3 bases, in that order; junction bases with no gene match: 11. The CDR3 region has the DNA TGTGCCAGCTCCGGGACTAGCGGGCCCCCCCTCTACGAGCAGTACTTC. The encoded protein is CASSGTSGPPLYEQYF.

V usage is TRBV7-9 and J usage is TRBJ1-2, with D possibly TRBD1 on 5 matching bases. The CDR3 covers 15 residues. Germline loops: CDR1 SEHNR, CDR2 FQNEAQ (reference sequence). The ends were cut back, 5 bases at V and 5 bases at J, with 18 bases in the middle. CDR3 in DNA: TGTGCCAGCAGCCGCGGGGGGAAGGGGATATATGGCTACACCTTC. Its translation is CASSRGGKGIYGYTF.

This clone was counted between two and nine times. The rearrangement links TRBV7-9 to TRBJ2-5; no reliable D call. Germline V lookup: CDR1 SEHNR, CDR2 FQNEAQ (reference sequence). V lost 3 bases and J 4 bases, leaving 6 bases between the germline ends. The CDR3 spans 12 residues. The CDR3 here is CASSLAPETQYF. Written as DNA, the CDR3 is TGTGCCAGCAGCTTGGCTCCAGAGACCCAGTACTTC.

The gene calls are TRBV27 and TRBJ1-4, with 11 bases fitting TRBD1. The junction had 11 bases not matched to a gene; V was cut back by 9 bases and J by 2 bases. Germline CDR1 and CDR2: MNHEY and SMNVEV (reference sequence). The CDR3 consists of 17 residues. Here the CDR3 DNA reads TGTGCCAGTCTGACCGGGACAGGGGGGCTGACTAATGAAAAACTGTTTTTT. Translated, it gives CASLTGTGGLTNEKLFF.

The chain links TRBV7-9 to TRBJ2-1; TRBD1 might be the D (6 bases). The V gene's germline CDR1 is SEHNR and CDR2 FQNEAQ (reference sequence). The CDR3 covers 15 residues. V shed 3 bases and J shed 5 bases, with 14 bases lying between them. CDR3 protein: CASSFSWTEDNEQFF. DNA of the CDR3: TGTGCCAGCAGCTTTAGTTGGACAGAAGACAATGAGCAGTTCTTC.

The V gene is TRBV4-1, the J gene TRBJ2-5; 11 positions match TRBD2. This CDR3 spans 16 amino acids. J gave up 4 bases and V 0 bases, and 4 bases lay outside the gene matches. The germline V gene has CDR1 MGHRA and CDR2 YSYEKL. CDR3 amino acids: CASSQEEGLAGETQYF. CDR3 bases: TGCGCCAGCAGCCAAGAAGAAGGACTAGCGGGAGAGACCCAGTACTTC.

The rearrangement links TRBV11-2 to TRBJ2-1; TRBD2 matches at 7 bases. V dropped 3 bases and J dropped 7; count of bases not matched to a gene: 12. The CDR3 is 16 amino acids. Germline V gene sequence: CDR1 SGHAT, CDR2 FQNNGV. CDR3 loop: CASSFLRGRTRNEQFF. For the CDR3, the DNA is TGTGCCAGCAGCTTCCTCCGTGGGAGGACTAGGAATGAGCAGTTCTTC.

V usage is TRBV7-2 and J usage is TRBJ2-1, with 8 bases fitting TRBD2. The CDR3 is made up of 17 amino acids. In germline, CDR1 is SGHTA, CDR2 FQGNSA. J was trimmed by 2 bases and V by 3 bases; bases with no gene match: 9. The CDR3 DNA follows: TGTGCCAGCAGCTTTGGTGCGGGAGGTCCTGCCTACAATGAGCAGTTCTTC. Translating gives CASSFGAGGPAYNEQFF.

The chain links TRBV4-1 to TRBJ1-4, with 9 bases fitting TRBD1. The ends lost 5 bases at V and 7 bases at J; junction bases unmatched: 8. Germline V gene data show CDR1 as MGHRA and CDR2 as YSYEKL. The CDR3 spans 15 residues. The CDR3, as DNA: TGCGCCAGCAGCGTACAAGGGACAGGGCCTGAAAAACTGTTTTTT. This gives the protein CASSVQGTGPEKLFF.

The chain joins TRBV27 to TRBJ2-5, with D possibly matching TRBD1 (6 bases). V was trimmed by 8 bases and J by 4 bases, leaving 14 bases between them. The CDR3 is 13 residues long. The germline V gene has CDR1 MNHEY and CDR2 SMNVEV (reference sequence). The CDR3 DNA reads as TGTGCCAGCGGGGTCCAGGGGACAGAGACCCAGTACTTC. It translates to CASGVQGTETQYF.

J is TRBJ2-4 and V is TRBV10-3; D is possibly TRBD1 (5 bases). CDR1 is ENHRY, CDR2 SYGVKD, per germline. The CDR3 length is 11 residues. V lost 8 bases and J lost 5, with 7 bases in between. The CDR3 bases are TGTGCCATCGGCAGGGAAAACATTCAGTACTTC. The encoded protein is CAIGRENIQYF.

V usage is TRBV5-4 and J usage is TRBJ2-4, with TRBD1 identical over 7 bases. CDR1 and CDR2 (germline): SGHNT, YYREEE (reference sequence). Trimming removed 4 bases from V and 5 bases from J; junction bases left unmatched: 6. The CDR3 loop spans 14 amino acids. In nucleotides, the CDR3 is TGTGCCAGCAGCGTTACAGGGGTTGAAAACATTCAGTACTTC. This translates into CASSVTGVENIQYF.

V is TRBV29-1 and J is TRBJ1-1, with unresolved D. CDR1 and CDR2 from the germline V gene are SQVTM and ANQGSEA. Trimming stripped 4 bases from V and 1 base from J, with 16 bases between. The CDR3 sequence is 15 residues long. CDR3 amino acids: CSVVTRAGSNTEAFF. CDR3 coding DNA: TGCAGCGTTGTGACCCGCGCAGGTTCGAACACTGAAGCTTTCTTT.

This chain's CDR3 is CASSLSGTNEKLFF. The CDR3 DNA sequence: TGTGCCAGCAGTTTATCAGGGACTAATGAAAAACTGTTTTTT. The V and J genes are TRBV28 and TRBJ1-4, with a weak D call TRBD1 (5 bases). Deletions cut 1 base from V and 2 bases from J, with 5 bases between. Per germline, CDR1 MDHEN and CDR2 SYDVKM. This CDR3 is built from 14 residues.

V is TRBV7-3 and J is TRBJ2-3; 9 nucleotides agree with TRBD2. CDR3 length: 16 residues. Germline trimming cut 1 base from V and 6 bases from J; bases unmatched to any gene: 8. CDR1 is SGHTA, CDR2 FQGTGA, per germline. The CDR3 sequence is CASSLNVAGERDTQYF. CDR3 in DNA: TGTGCCAGCAGCTTAAATGTAGCGGGGGAACGCGATACGCAGTATTTT.

The chain couples TRBV7-2 to TRBJ2-1; 10 positions match TRBD2. Germline V CDR1 and CDR2: SGHTA, FQGNSA. The CDR3 runs to 16 residues. J lost 6 bases, V lost 6 bases, and 11 bases had no gene match. This chain's CDR3 is CASSPGLARRFNEQFF. The CDR3 DNA follows: TGTGCCAGCAGTCCGGGACTAGCGCGCCGGTTCAATGAGCAGTTCTTC.

The V gene is TRBV6-2 or TRBV6-3, the J gene TRBJ2-1; 7 bases are shared with TRBD2. Germline-derived CDR1 and CDR2 are MNHEY and SVGEGT. Trimming removed 2 bases from V and 2 bases from J; junction bases left unmatched: 3. The CDR3 extends over 15 amino acids. The CDR3 protein is CASSYGLAAYNEQFF. The CDR3 DNA reads as TGTGCCAGCAGTTACGGGCTAGCGGCCTACAATGAGCAGTTCTTC.

The chain couples TRBV2 to TRBJ2-1, with unresolved D. The germline CDR1 and CDR2 sequences are SNHLY and FYNNEI. Trimming shortened V by 6 bases and J by 10 bases, and 16 bases separated the two germline ends. The CDR3 is 13 residues long. The CDR3 coding sequence is TGTGCCAGCAGCCCACTACAAGCCCGAGAGCAGTTCTTC. It codes for CASSPLQAREQFF.

The J gene is TRBJ2-5, the V gene TRBV14; D possibly corresponds to TRBD2 (5 bases). V gave up 6 bases and J gave up 0 bases, with 8 bases separating them. Per germline, CDR1 SGHDN and CDR2 FVKESK. This CDR3 has 13 amino acids. CDR3: CASRQRNQETQYF. The CDR3 DNA follows: TGTGCCAGCAGACAGCGGAACCAAGAGACCCAGTACTTC.

In this sample, this clone turned up a few times. CDR3: CASSSRTGGYSPLHF. CDR3 nucleotide sequence: TGTGCCAGCAGTTCCAGGACAGGGGGATATTCACCCCTCCACTTT. The chain has TRBV28 and TRBJ1-6; 10 bases agree with TRBD1. Germline V gene data show CDR1 as MDHEN and CDR2 as SYDVKM. Germline trimming cut 4 bases from V and 8 bases from J; bases unmatched to any gene: 5. This CDR3 is built from 15 residues.

This chain uses TRBV10-2 with TRBJ2-2, with a possible D match to TRBD1 (6 bases). V was shortened by 8 bases and J by 10 bases, with 17 bases between the two germline ends. Germline V gives CDR1 WSHSY, CDR2 SAAADI. The CDR3 loop spans 13 amino acids. The CDR3 DNA is TGCGCCAGCGGCTCTAGTACGGGACAGGAGCTGTTTTTT. Amino acids: CASGSSTGQELFF.

This clone was counted a single time. The J gene is TRBJ2-7, the V gene TRBV28, with D unresolved. The germline V gene encodes CDR1 MDHEN and CDR2 SYDVKM. The CDR3 is 19 residues long. The V gene lost 7 bases and the J gene lost 4 bases, with 32 bases spanning the gap. CDR3 nucleotides: TGTGCCAGCACGAGTCAGTTACGTTTTCCAGGCTCCGCTCCGTACGAGCAGTACTTC. Its translation is CASTSQLRFPGSAPYEQYF.

The chain recombines TRBV7-2 with TRBJ2-1, with 7 bases lining up with TRBD2. V trimming: 5 bases; J trimming: 9 bases; junction bases outside the gene matches: 10. Germline V gene lookup returns CDR1 SGHTA and CDR2 FQGNSA. The CDR3 contains 14 residues. The CDR3 region is CASSLRLAGGEQFF. The CDR3, as DNA: TGTGCCAGCAGCCTTAGACTAGCAGGAGGTGAGCAGTTCTTC.

This clone came up a few times. The sample contains more than one DNA sequence encoding this CDR3. This chain connects TRBV19 to TRBJ1-2; the D is unclear. Germline V lookup: CDR1 LNHDA, CDR2 SQIVND (reference sequence). The V end was cut by 3 bases, the J end by 2 bases, with 7 bases between. The length of the CDR3 is 13 residues. The CDR3: CASSITENYGYTF. The CDR3 DNA is TGTGCCAGTAGTATTACGGAGAACTATGGCTACACCTTC.

This chain links TRBV11-2 with TRBJ2-1; TRBD2 matches 12 bases. The germline V gene encodes CDR1 SGHAT and CDR2 FQNNGV. The V segment lost 5 bases and the J segment 9 bases; nucleotides outside the gene matches: 8. The CDR3 runs 15 residues. The CDR3 nucleotides read TGTGCCAGCAGCCTAAGGACTAGCGGGAAGGGTGAGCAGTTCTTC. It translates to CASSLRTSGKGEQFF.